This TCR beta chain was obtained from a study of blood T cell repertoires in COVID-19. The overall study: Some COVID-19 samples were acute and others convalescent; all came from the United States, Italy and Spain. PBMCs, B-cell-depleted T cells, or T cells provided the cDNA or gDNA that made up the material.

In the original analysis: Reference gene primer amplification gave nucleated cell count estimates. The method was immunoSEQ multiplex PCR; TCRdb's version includes in-frame clones alone and lacks a portion of them. D and trimming come from the DNA, and the V and J calls and clone size come from that table. This table holds around 200,000 clones, 80% to 90% found once. Trimming removed 2 bases at V and 7 bases at J, with 18 bases between. The CDR3 contains 15 residues. Germline-derived CDR1 and CDR2 are GTSNPN and SVGIG (reference sequence). V gene TRBV30 combines with J gene TRBJ2-1, with a weak D call TRBD1 (5 bases). The origin of this receptor is a human donor with active or convalescent COVID-19. The donor label of this sample is uncertain. Source material: peripheral blood. CDR3 sequence reads: CAWSPRNRYQNEQFF. The DNA of the CDR3 is TGTGCCTGGAGTCCACGGAACAGGTATCAGAATGAGCAGTTCTTC.